The T cell receptor beta chain described here comes from a study of breast tumors, draining lymph nodes, adjacent tissues. A single record per CDR3 protein comes from TCRdb applying MiXCR to the multiplex PCR reads. The sample yields about 140,000 distinct CDR3 sequences, 30% to 35% seen once. V was pared by 6 bases and J by 0 bases, with 9 bases between. There are 15 residues in the CDR3. This clonotype came up many times. Samples came from axillary lymph nodes draining the breast cancer. The receptor was derived from a female donor with breast cancer. Some clones in this sample may be carry-over from other donors' samples. The sequenced sample was axillary lymph node tissue. The V gene is TRBV12-3 or TRBV12-4, the J gene TRBJ2-6, with D unresolved. CDR3 sequence: CASSSQTSGANVLTF. CDR3 in DNA: TGTGCCAGCAGCTCCCAAACCTCTGGGGCCAACGTCCTGACTTTC.